This T cell receptor beta chain was observed in a study of identical twins. There are a few counts of this clonotype. Its antigen is still unknown. Whole-study findings and limits: While abundant cord blood beta clonotypes carried fewer insertions, memory repertoires showed no such pattern.

The CDR3 spans 16 residues. V shed 4 bases and J 5 bases; nucleotides not matched to a gene: 11. Germline lookup yields CDR1 SGHDN and CDR2 FVKESK. TCRdb re-called the 5' RACE reads with MiXCR, one entry per CDR3 protein. The repertoire has more than 1.5 million distinct CDR3 sequences, about 32% of them found once; the top ten carry 0.27%. This TCR came from a newborn girl in good health. The chain is built from TRBV14 and TRBJ2-7, with 10 bases identical to TRBD2. The sequencing input was cord blood. Written as DNA, the CDR3 is TGTGCCAGCAGCCGCTGGCGACTAGCGGGTATGGACGAGCAGTACTTC. This encodes CASSRWRLAGMDEQYF.